This TCR beta chain was recorded in a study of cytomegalovirus exposure and HLA in healthy donors. In the case of this clone: Antigen specificity is unknown.

In the PCR, 60 Vbeta and 13 Jbeta primers were used. Assay: immunoSEQ multiplex PCR; the TCRdb copy retains only in-frame clones and omits some. The data contain over 150,000 clones, 84% of them singletons. The CDR3 extends over 12 amino acids. CDR1 is GTSNPN and CDR2 is SVGIG in the germline V gene (reference sequence). V was trimmed by 0 bases and J by 9 bases, leaving 9 bases between them. Points from the study as a whole: TCR beta V- and J-gene trimming, according to a later analysis, was linked to a missense DCLRE1C variant. It was shown in a later analysis that HLA-associated TCR beta chains were more clonally expanded than other, equally common chains.

The chain links TRBV30 to TRBJ2-1; D might be TRBD1 (6 bases). The clonotype originates from a girl between 10 and 17 years old in good health and CMV-seropositive. Sequenced input: PBMCs. The CDR3, as DNA: TGTGCCTGGAGTGTCCCGACAGGTGAGCAGTTCTTC. Encoded protein: CAWSVPTGEQFF. The full variable domain, its missing parts supplied by reference TRBV30 and TRBJ2-1, is SQTIHQWPATLVQPVGSPLSLECTVEGTSNPNLYWYRQAAGRGLQLLFYSVGIGQISSEVPQNLSASRPQDRQFILSSKKLLLSDSGFYLCAWSVPTGEQFFGPGTRLTVL.